The rows below give T cell receptor beta chains drawn from one sample of a study of blood T cell repertoires in COVID-19. Generated by immunoSEQ multiplex PCR, the TCRdb table keeps only in-frame clones and is missing some. The table has roughly 60,000 clones, 84% seen once. The sample consisted of peripheral blood. The receptors come from a man aged 55 to 70 with COVID-19, enrolled during active disease. The CDR3 runs from the conserved cysteine through the conserved F or W. D genes are given only for firm matches. The size field is filled for only some rows; it gives once, few, many or a size class.

>NA|16|TRBD2|TRBJ2-3|TRBV19
CASSIGRAGYTDTQYF
TGTGCCAGTAGTATCGGGAGGGCGGGATACACAGATACGCAGTATTTT
>NA|16|TRBD1|TRBJ2-3|TRBV19
CASTPAGQGRTDTQYF
TGTGCCAGTACTCCCGCGGGACAGGGTCGAACAGATACGCAGTATTTT
>NA|15|NA|TRBJ2-2|TRBV11-3
CASSSRLDLAGELFF
TGTGCCAGCAGCTCCCGACTAGATCTGGCCGGGGAGCTGTTTTTT
>NA|14|NA|TRBJ2-7|TRBV5-1
CASSLETASYEQYF
TGCGCCAGCAGCTTGGAGACAGCCTCCTACGAGCAGTACTTC
>once|15|TRBD2|TRBJ2-1|TRBV7-3
CASSLLAGVYNEQFF
TGTGCCAGCAGCCTCCTAGCGGGAGTCTACAATGAGCAGTTCTTC
>once|19|TRBD2|TRBJ2-3|TRBV18
CASSLRTSGRAGCTDTQYF
TGTGCCAGCTCACTGCGGACTAGCGGGAGGGCCGGGTGCACAGATACGCAGTATTTT
>NA|20|TRBD2|TRBJ2-3|TRBV24-1
CATSAPQGTSGSRGTDTQYF
TGTGCCACCAGTGCTCCCCAAGGGACTAGCGGGAGTAGGGGAACAGATACGCAGTATTTT
>NA|15|NA|TRBJ1-1|TRBV2
CASNIRGAMNTEAFF
TGTGCCAGCAACATCCGCGGGGCCATGAACACTGAAGCTTTCTTT
>few|13|TRBD1|TRBJ1-2|TRBV10-3
CAIGGGLDYGYTF
TGTGCCATCGGAGGGGGCTTGGACTATGGCTACACCTTC
>NA|14|TRBD2|TRBJ2-7|TRBV13
CASSLAGRPYEQYF
TGTGCCAGCAGTCTAGCGGGTCGTCCCTACGAGCAGTACTTC
>NA|13|NA|TRBJ1-1|TRBV7-9
CASSLSGNTEAFF
TGTGCCAGCAGCTTATCGGGGAACACTGAAGCCTTCTTT
>NA|14|TRBD1|TRBJ2-1|TRBV2
CASRGTGGNHEQFF
TGTGCCAGCAGGGGGACAGGGGGGAATCATGAGCAGTTCTTC
>NA|12|NA|TRBJ1-2|TRBV12-3/TRBV12-4
CASSLANYGYTF
TGTGCCAGCAGCCTAGCTAACTATGGCTACACCTTC
>NA|15|TRBD2|TRBJ2-7|TRBV6-5
CASSYSPGGSYEQYF
TGTGCCAGCAGTTACTCTCCGGGAGGATCCTACGAGCAGTACTTC
>NA|20|TRBD1|TRBJ2-3|TRBV24-1
CATSVAAYTGGFFSTDTQYF
TGTGCCACCAGTGTCGCCGCCTATACAGGGGGTTTTTTTAGCACAGATACGCAGTATTTT
>NA|14|TRBD1|TRBJ2-7|TRBV9
CASSLRDRDYEQYF
TGTGCCAGCAGCCTCAGGGACAGGGACTACGAGCAGTACTTC
>once|17|TRBD1|TRBJ1-1|TRBV7-9
CASSRQRTGRMNTEAFF
TGTGCCAGCAGCCGACAAAGGACAGGGAGAATGAACACTGAAGCTTTCTTT
>NA|12|NA|TRBJ1-1|TRBV18
CASFGQNTEAFF
TGTGCCAGCTTTGGACAGAACACTGAAGCTTTCTTT
>NA|24|NA|TRBJ2-4|TRBV21-1
CASSKAEKPIPGLAVDRSKNIQYF
TGTGCCAGCAGCAAAGCCGAGAAGCCTATACCGGGACTAGCGGTGGATCGGTCCAAAAACATTCAGTACTTC
>once|13|TRBD1|TRBJ1-5|TRBV10-1
CASRGQGRQPQHF
TGCGCCAGCAGAGGACAGGGGCGTCAGCCCCAGCATTTT
>NA|14|NA|TRBJ1-6|TRBV29-1
CSVRADSLNSPLHF
TGCAGCGTCAGAGCCGACAGTCTGAATTCACCCCTCCACTTT
>NA|14|TRBD1|TRBJ1-2|TRBV6-5
CASSQLTGGYGYTF
TGTGCCAGCAGTCAACTTACAGGGGGCTATGGCTACACCTTC
>NA|14|TRBD1|TRBJ1-1|TRBV13
CASRQQGIRSEAFF
TGTGCCAGCAGACAACAGGGGATCCGGTCTGAAGCTTTCTTT
>NA|14|TRBD1|TRBJ1-2|TRBV11-3
CASSVTGTGQGYTF
TGTGCCAGCAGCGTCACCGGGACAGGGCAAGGCTACACCTTC
>NA|16|TRBD1|TRBJ1-5|TRBV5-1
CASSLGDSFGNQPQHF
TGCGCCAGCAGTTTAGGGGACAGTTTTGGCAATCAGCCCCAGCATTTT
>NA|16|TRBD2|TRBJ2-2|TRBV4-1
CASSLLAGMNTGELFF
TGCGCCAGCAGCCTACTAGCGGGGATGAACACCGGGGAGCTGTTTTTT
>NA|13|NA|TRBJ1-5|TRBV30
CALWGGAGQPQHF
TGTGCCTTATGGGGGGGGGCTGGTCAGCCCCAGCATTTT
>NA|13|NA|TRBJ1-1|TRBV10-2
CASSEELPTEAFF
TGCGCCAGCAGTGAAGAGCTCCCTACTGAAGCTTTCTTT
>NA|15|NA|TRBJ2-7|TRBV10-3
CAIKPHEVPSYEQYF
TGTGCCATCAAACCCCACGAGGTGCCCTCCTACGAGCAGTACTTC
>NA|14|TRBD2|TRBJ2-5|TRBV2
CASSEYGLGETQYF
TGTGCCAGCAGTGAATATGGACTAGGGGAGACCCAGTACTTC
>NA|15|NA|TRBJ2-5|TRBV5-5
CASSLVWDNQETQYF
TGTGCCAGCAGCTTGGTATGGGACAACCAAGAGACCCAGTACTTC
>NA|13|NA|TRBJ1-5|TRBV19
CASMRKNNQPQHF
TGTGCCAGTATGAGGAAGAACAATCAGCCCCAGCATTTT
>NA|17|NA|TRBJ2-3|TRBV4-1
CASSQAALGTNTDTQYF
TGCGCCAGCAGCCAAGCAGCCCTGGGCACAAACACAGATACGCAGTATTTT
>NA|21|TRBD2|TRBJ2-3|TRBV7-3
CASSLYGTSGGTFLITDTQYF
TGTGCCAGCAGCTTATATGGGACTAGCGGGGGCACCTTCCTTATAACAGATACGCAGTATTTT
>NA|13|TRBD1|TRBJ2-1|TRBV7-3
CASSPGQGYEQFF
TGTGCCAGCAGCCCGGGACAGGGATATGAGCAGTTCTTC
>NA|14|NA|TRBJ2-7|TRBV30
CAWGQTSGSYEQYF
TGTGCCTGGGGGCAAACAAGCGGGTCCTACGAGCAGTACTTC
>once|18|NA|TRBJ2-7|TRBV7-2
CASSLNMWGGSTAYEQYF
TGTGCCAGCAGCTTGAATATGTGGGGGGGCTCCACCGCCTACGAGCAGTACTTC
>NA|12|NA|TRBJ1-5|TRBV7-2
CASSLLSQPQHF
TGTGCCAGCAGCTTACTTAGTCAGCCCCAGCATTTT
>NA|14|NA|TRBJ2-5|TRBV3-1/TRBV3-2
CASSLGTIQETQYF
TGTGCCAGCAGCCTAGGGACAATACAAGAGACCCAGTACTTC
>NA|15|NA|TRBJ1-4|TRBV5-1
CASSPSWEVHEKLFF
TGCGCCAGCAGCCCGTCGTGGGAGGTCCATGAAAAACTGTTTTTT
>NA|16|TRBD2|TRBJ2-2|TRBV2
CASSELSGANTGELFF
TGTGCCAGCAGTGAACTTAGCGGGGCGAACACCGGGGAGCTGTTTTTT
>NA|14|NA|TRBJ1-6|TRBV2
CASTKTDHNSPLHF
TGTGCCAGCACAAAGACAGATCATAATTCACCCCTCCACTTT
>many|15|NA|TRBJ2-2|TRBV7-6
CASSLEPGDTGELFF
TGTGCCAGCAGCTTAGAGCCCGGGGACACCGGGGAGCTGTTTTTT
>NA|13|NA|TRBJ2-5|TRBV5-1
CASTLTSKETQYF
TGCGCCAGCACCCTGACTAGTAAAGAGACCCAGTACTTC
>NA|13|TRBD1|TRBJ1-1|TRBV10-1
CASRWDSNTEAFF
TGCGCCAGCAGATGGGACAGTAACACTGAAGCTTTCTTT
>NA|14|NA|TRBJ1-3|TRBV19
CASSRQERGNTIYF
TGTGCCAGCTCCCGACAGGAGCGAGGAAACACCATATATTTT
>NA|17|TRBD2|TRBJ2-2|TRBV7-3
CASSSLSGGPDTGELFF
TGTGCCAGCAGCTCTCTATCGGGGGGGCCCGACACCGGGGAGCTGTTTTTT
>NA|18|NA|TRBJ2-5|TRBV27
CASSLSAGAFPYQETQYF
TGTGCCAGCAGTTTATCGGCGGGGGCTTTCCCGTACCAAGAGACCCAGTACTTC
>NA|14|NA|TRBJ1-5|TRBV5-1
CASSYSGIDQPQHF
TGCGCCAGCAGTTATTCGGGGATTGATCAGCCCCAGCATTTT
>NA|16|TRBD2|TRBJ2-5|TRBV5-4
CASSLASGGGQETQYF
TGTGCCAGCAGCTTGGCTAGCGGGGGGGGGCAAGAGACCCAGTACTTC
>NA|13|NA|TRBJ2-1|TRBV11-3
CASSLGWRAEQFF
TGTGCCAGCAGCTTAGGATGGCGGGCTGAGCAGTTCTTC
>NA|16|TRBD2|TRBJ2-6|TRBV10-2
CASGLAGGAGANVLTF
TGCGCCAGCGGCTTAGCGGGAGGTGCTGGGGCCAACGTCCTGACTTTC
>NA|16|NA|TRBJ2-5|TRBV11-2
CASSPPPGTSLETQYF
TGTGCCAGCAGCCCGCCCCCCGGGACATCCCTCGAGACCCAGTACTTC
>once|14|NA|TRBJ1-1|TRBV5-1
CASSLYIRGTEAFF
TGCGCCAGCAGCTTATACATACGAGGCACTGAAGCTTTCTTT
>few|13|TRBD2|TRBJ2-7|TRBV29-1
CSASGGRSYEQYF
TGCAGCGCCAGCGGGGGCAGATCCTACGAGCAGTACTTC
>once|12|NA|TRBJ1-2|TRBV19
CASASGGSGYTF
TGTGCCAGTGCCTCGGGGGGTTCTGGCTACACCTTC
>NA|11|NA|TRBJ2-5|TRBV25-1
CASNREETQYF
TGTGCCAGCAACAGGGAAGAGACCCAGTACTTC
>few|18|TRBD1|TRBJ1-2|TRBV6-2/TRBV6-3
CASRYGQWGQTSNYGYTF
TGTGCCAGCAGATACGGACAGTGGGGACAGACCTCCAACTATGGCTACACCTTC